The next 13 T cell receptor beta chains were all read from a single sample in a study of blood T cell repertoires in COVID-19. Measured with immunoSEQ multiplex PCR; TCRdb has only the in-frame clones, and not every one. Of approximately 180,000 clones listed, roughly 85% are singletons. The sequencing sample was made of peripheral blood. These receptors were collected from a man aged 55 to 70 with acute or convalescent COVID-19.

The chain combines TRBV28 with TRBJ2-7; 13 nucleotides line up with TRBD2. The CDR3 has 14 amino acids. The germline gives CDR1 MDHEN, CDR2 SYDVKM. The V gene end was trimmed by 7 bases and the J gene end by 3 bases; junction bases not matched to a gene: 3. CDR3 loop: CASTGTSGNYEQYF. CDR3 coding DNA: TGTGCCAGCACAGGGACTAGCGGGAACTACGAGCAGTACTTC. The full variable domain, in which reference TRBV28 and TRBJ2-7 provide the parts outside the CDR3, is DVKVTQSSRYLVKRTGEKVFLECVQDMDHENMFWYRQDPGLGLRLIYFSYDVKMKEKGDIPEGYSVSREKKERFSLILESASTNQTSMYLCASTGTSGNYEQYFGPGTRLTVT.

The chain links TRBV19 to TRBJ2-1, with TRBD2 matching over 7 bases. This CDR3 is 15 amino acids long. Germline CDR1 and CDR2: LNHDA and SQIVND (reference sequence). Unmatched junction bases numbered 8, after V lost 5 bases and J lost 4 bases. CDR3 bases: TGTGCCAGTAGTTTGTGGGAGGGCCCATACAATGAGCAGTTCTTC. It codes for CASSLWEGPYNEQFF.

In DNA form, the CDR3 reads TGTGCCAGCAGTCTAACACAGGCGACCTCCTACGAGCAGTACTTC. Its protein is CASSLTQATSYEQYF. The rearrangement uses TRBV27 and TRBJ2-7, with a tentative D call TRBD1 (5 bases). The germline V gene encodes CDR1 MNHEY and CDR2 SMNVEV (reference sequence). The V end was cut by 5 bases, the J end by 0 bases, with 14 bases between. The CDR3 totals 15 residues.

The CDR3 DNA follows: TGCGCCAGCAGCTCTGAAGGGGTTATGTCAACTGAAGCTTTCTTT. This sequence encodes CASSSEGVMSTEAFF. The chain couples TRBV5-1 to TRBJ1-1, with D perhaps matching TRBD1 (5 bases). This CDR3 has 15 residues. Trimming shortened V by 3 bases and J by 5 bases, and 17 bases separated the two germline ends. Germline V gives CDR1 SGHRS, CDR2 YFSETQ.

The chain joins TRBV5-1 to TRBJ1-1; tentative D call: TRBD1 (5 bases). CDR1 SGHRS and CDR2 YFSETQ come from the germline V gene. This CDR3 is 15 amino acids long. The germline V and J ends were trimmed by 6 bases and 1 base, with 16 bases remaining between them. The CDR3 sequence is CASNTGGVGNTEAFF. As DNA, the CDR3 is TGCGCCAGCAACACCGGAGGGGTGGGGAACACTGAAGCTTTCTTT. The full variable domain, rest sourced from reference TRBV5-1 and TRBJ1-1, is KAGVTQTPRYLIKTRGQQVTLSCSPISGHRSVSWYQQTPGQGLQFLFEYFSETQRNKGNFPGRFSGRQFSNSRSEMNVSTLELGDSALYLCASNTGGVGNTEAFFGQGTRLTVV.

In its sample, this clone was seen once. The sample carries other DNA sequences with the same CDR3. V is TRBV6-5 and J is TRBJ1-5, with 7 positions matching TRBD1. Trimming took 5 bases from V and 0 from J; bases not matched to a gene: 4. Per germline, CDR1 MNHEY and CDR2 SVGAGI. This CDR3 spans 15 amino acids. The CDR3 region has the DNA TGTGCCAGCAGTCCGGGACAGACTAGCAATCAGCCCCAGCATTTT. This codes for CASSPGQTSNQPQHF.

This CDR3 is CANLGLAGNEQYF. The CDR3, as DNA: TGTGCCAACCTGGGACTAGCGGGAAACGAGCAGTACTTC. The V gene is TRBV7-4, the J gene TRBJ2-7; 13 bases fit TRBD2. Trimming cost V 10 bases and J 5 bases; bases outside gene matches: 5. Germline V CDR1 and CDR2: SGHVT, SQSDAQ. The CDR3 sequence is 13 residues long. Full variable domain (rest looked up from reference TRBV7-4 and TRBJ2-7): GAGVSQSPRYKVAKRGRDVALRCDSISGHVTLYWYRQTLGQGSEVLTYSQSDAQRDKSGRPSGRFSAERPERSVSTLKIQRTEQGDSAVYLCANLGLAGNEQYFGPGTRLTVT.

This clone was found a few times. CDR3 nucleotide sequence: TGTGCCAGCAGCCCTGGACAGACAAGGAACACTGAAGCTTTCTTT. Amino acid sequence: CASSPGQTRNTEAFF. The V call is TRBV7-9, the J call TRBJ1-1, with D possibly matching TRBD1 (6 bases). V was cut by 5 bases and J by 1 base, with 14 bases left in between. Germline V gives CDR1 SEHNR, CDR2 FQNEAQ (reference sequence). The CDR3 spans 15 residues.

Here the CDR3 reads CASSQWNRRTLSGANVLTF. The CDR3 nucleotides read TGTGCCAGCAGCCAATGGAATCGGAGAACCCTTTCTGGGGCCAACGTCCTGACTTTC. The V call is TRBV16, the J call TRBJ2-6; D gene ambiguous. The V and J ends lost 1 base and 1 base respectively, with 17 bases between them. Germline V CDR1 and CDR2: KGHSY, FQNENV. CDR3 length: 19 amino acids.

V and J are TRBV5-4 and TRBJ2-3; maybe TRBD2 (7 bases). The ends were cut back, 7 bases at V and 4 bases at J, with 25 bases in the middle. The length of the CDR3 is 17 residues. The germline V gene has CDR1 SGHNT and CDR2 YYREEE (reference sequence). This chain's CDR3 is CASGSSGRGGLADTQYF. The CDR3 DNA follows: TGTGCCAGCGGCTCCTCGGGGAGGGGGGGTTTGGCAGATACGCAGTATTTT.

This clone was found a few times. The chain uses TRBV2 and TRBJ1-1; a possible D gene is TRBD1 (5 bases). Germline V CDR1 and CDR2: SNHLY, FYNNEI. With 5 bases removed from V and 4 bases from J, the gap between germline ends came to 11 bases. There are 13 residues in the CDR3. The CDR3 bases are TGTGCCAGCAGTCTTTTCGGGGGCACTGAAGCTTTCTTT. Translated: CASSLFGGTEAFF.

The V and J genes are TRBV3-1 (or the pseudogene TRBV3-2) and TRBJ1-5; D is unresolved. V was shortened by 3 bases and J by 7 bases, with 16 bases between the two germline ends. Germline lookup yields CDR1 LGHDT and CDR2 YNNKEL (reference sequence). The CDR3 is 15 residues long. CDR3 in amino acids: CASSQAGRGIQPQHF. DNA of the CDR3: TGTGCCAGCAGCCAGGCGGGCCGAGGCATCCAGCCCCAGCATTTT.

The chain's CDR3 is CASSQQKTNTGELFF. The CDR3 coding sequence is TGTGCCAGCAGCCAACAGAAAACGAACACCGGGGAGCTGTTTTTT. The chain joins TRBV14 to TRBJ2-2, with D unresolved. Trimming stripped 2 bases from V and 0 bases from J, with 7 bases between. The CDR3 loop spans 15 amino acids. Germline CDR1 SGHDN, CDR2 FVKESK.